Presented here are 27 T cell receptor beta chains from one specimen sequenced in a study of T cell responses to AZD1222 COVID-19 vaccine. The table came from immunoSEQ multiplex PCR; TCRdb's copy has only in-frame clones and leaves some out. In the table there are some 130,000 clones, about 93% of which are singletons. Specimen: peripheral blood, collected on day 0 of AZD1222 vaccination. The receptors derive from an adult in good health.

This clone was detected only a few times. V and J are TRBV2 and TRBJ1-6, with D possibly matching TRBD1 (5 bases). Per the germline V gene, CDR1 is SNHLY and CDR2 is FYNNEI. V lost 6 bases and J 3 bases, leaving 15 bases between the germline ends. The CDR3 consists of 16 residues. CDR3 sequence: CASSADEGFYNSPLHF. The DNA of the CDR3 is TGTGCCAGCAGCGCTGACGAGGGGTTCTATAATTCACCCCTCCACTTT.

This chain connects TRBV29-1 to TRBJ1-1; D unresolved. The germline CDR1 and CDR2 sequences are SQVTM and ANQGSEA. V was trimmed by 3 bases and J by 7 bases, leaving 12 bases between them. This CDR3 region has 12 residues. The CDR3 reads CSVDGGTDEAFF. CDR3 bases: TGCAGCGTTGATGGAGGCACCGATGAAGCTTTCTTT.

The chain recombines TRBV5-1 with TRBJ2-7; D possibly corresponds to TRBD2 (6 bases). The V gene's germline CDR1 is SGHRS and CDR2 YFSETQ. Trimming took off 2 bases at V and 6 bases at J, with 9 bases between the two ends. The CDR3 extends over 12 amino acids. CDR3 bases: TGCGCCAGCAGCTTCGGGGGTGGCGAGCAGTACTTC. Its protein product is CASSFGGGEQYF.

The CDR3 is CASSQPYTEAFF. CDR3 DNA sequence: TGCGCCAGCAGCCAACCCTACACTGAAGCTTTCTTT. The chain is built from TRBV4-1 and TRBJ1-1, with no clear D. Germline CDR1 and CDR2: MGHRA and YSYEKL. This CDR3 contains 12 residues. Trimming cost V 2 bases and J 3 bases, with 4 bases left between them.

The chain links TRBV11-3 to TRBJ2-2; 14 bases fit TRBD2. V shed 4 bases and J 5 bases; nucleotides not matched to a gene: 6. The CDR3 has 17 residues. Per germline, CDR1 SGHNT and CDR2 YENEEA. The CDR3 sequence: CASSSGTSGSITGELFF. The CDR3 coding sequence is TGTGCCAGCAGCTCCGGGACTAGCGGGAGTATAACCGGGGAGCTGTTTTTT.

The chain recombines TRBV5-1 with TRBJ1-5; 8 bases are a match to TRBD1. Trimming took 0 bases from V and 1 from J; bases not matched to a gene: 0. CDR1 is SGHRS, CDR2 YFSETQ, per germline. This CDR3 spans 15 amino acids. CDR3 nucleotide sequence: TGCGCCAGCAGCTTGGGACAGGGGAGCAATCAGCCCCAGCATTTT. This translates into CASSLGQGSNQPQHF.

The rearrangement links TRBV5-1 to TRBJ2-2; D is possibly TRBD1 or TRBD2 (5 bases each). CDR3 length: 16 amino acids. Per germline, CDR1 SGHRS and CDR2 YFSETQ. The germline V and J ends were trimmed by 2 bases and 4 bases, with 15 bases remaining between them. The CDR3 region is CASSFGQGRSTGELFF. CDR3 nucleotide sequence: TGCGCCAGCAGCTTTGGGCAGGGACGGAGCACCGGGGAGCTGTTTTTT.

The chain has TRBV4-1 and TRBJ2-5; unclear D gene. V was cut by 1 base and J by 1 base, with 10 bases left in between. CDR3 length: 15 amino acids. The V gene's germline CDR1 is MGHRA and CDR2 YSYEKL. The CDR3 sequence: CASSQVRMGQETQYF. The CDR3 region has the DNA TGCGCCAGCAGCCAAGTCCGGATGGGCCAAGAGACCCAGTACTTC.

The chain uses TRBV19 and TRBJ1-5, with D maybe TRBD1 (5 bases). Trimming shortened V by 4 bases and J by 2 bases, and 24 bases separated the two germline ends. Germline CDR1 and CDR2: LNHDA and SQIVND (reference sequence). The CDR3 totals 19 residues. The CDR3 DNA is TGTGCCAGTAGTACCCCTCCTCCAGGTTACGGGGGAGGCAATCAGCCCCAGCATTTT. Translating gives CASSTPPPGYGGGNQPQHF.

The CDR3 DNA is TGTGCCAGCAGCTTGATGCCCGGACAGCCCTACGAGCAGTACTTC. It codes for CASSLMPGQPYEQYF. The V call is TRBV5-6, the J call TRBJ2-7, with D possibly being TRBD1 (6 bases). This CDR3 comprises 15 residues. Germline CDR1 SGHDT, CDR2 YYEEEE. Trimming stripped 1 base from V and 2 bases from J, with 13 bases between.

This chain links TRBV5-1 with TRBJ2-7; 7 nucleotides match TRBD1. Germline assignment: CDR1 SGHRS and CDR2 YFSETQ. This CDR3 is built from 15 residues. The V and J ends lost 0 bases and 2 bases, in that order; junction bases with no gene match: 5. CDR3 region: CASSLEAGGPYEQYF. CDR3 sequence (DNA): TGCGCCAGCAGCTTGGAGGCAGGGGGTCCCTACGAGCAGTACTTC.

This rearrangement joins TRBV5-1 to TRBJ2-7, with 7 bases lining up with TRBD2. Germline lookup yields CDR1 SGHRS and CDR2 YFSETQ. The CDR3 is made up of 14 amino acids. Losses at the gene ends were 1 base for V and 7 bases for J; bases not matched to a gene: 8. The CDR3 reads CASSLNAGEGEQYF. CDR3 DNA: TGCGCCAGCAGCTTGAACGCGGGAGAGGGTGAGCAGTACTTC. The full variable domain, with the rest looked up from reference TRBV5-1 and TRBJ2-7, is KAGVTQTPRYLIKTRGQQVTLSCSPISGHRSVSWYQQTPGQGLQFLFEYFSETQRNKGNFPGRFSGRQFSNSRSEMNVSTLELGDSALYLCASSLNAGEGEQYFGPGTRLTVT.

J is TRBJ2-1 and V is TRBV21-1; TRBD2, the table's D call, was not compared with the DNA. TRBV21-1 is termed a pseudogene. The CDR3 has 17 amino acids. For the CDR3, the DNA is TGTGCCAGCAGCAAAGCGCTTTCGGGGACTAGCATCGGTGAGCAGTTCTTC. This codes for CASSKALSGTSIGEQFF.

The count of this clone is one. The chain uses TRBV12-5 and TRBJ1-4, with D possibly matching TRBD1 (6 bases). CDR1 is LGHNT and CDR2 is FRNRAP in the germline V gene. The CDR3 has 15 amino acids. Trimming shortened V by 0 bases and J by 8 bases, and 13 bases separated the two germline ends. The CDR3 protein is CASGLVQGRDEKLFF. The CDR3 nucleotides are TGTGCTAGTGGTTTGGTACAGGGAAGGGACGAAAAACTGTTTTTT.

The gene calls are TRBV5-5 and TRBJ1-2; D ambiguous. The CDR3 length is 14 residues. From germline, CDR1 is SGHKS and CDR2 YYEKEE (reference sequence). V lost 2 bases, J lost 7 bases, and 15 bases lay in between. The CDR3 reads CASSFWGESGGYTF. The CDR3 coding sequence is TGTGCCAGCAGCTTCTGGGGAGAATCGGGTGGCTACACCTTC. Variable domain in full (rest from reference TRBV5-5 and TRBJ1-2): DAGVTQSPTHLIKTRGQQVTLRCSPISGHKSVSWYQQVLGQGPQFIFQYYEKEERGRGNFPDRFSARQFPNYSSELNVNALLLGDSALYLCASSFWGESGGYTFGSGTRLTVV.

V and J are TRBV5-1 and TRBJ2-5; 11 bases agree with TRBD2. Germline CDR1 and CDR2: SGHRS and YFSETQ. This CDR3 spans 15 amino acids. The junction had 7 bases not matched to a gene; V was cut back by 4 bases and J by 5 bases. CDR3 sequence: CASSVTSGRGETQYF. CDR3 in DNA: TGCGCCAGCAGCGTAACTAGCGGGAGAGGGGAGACCCAGTACTTC. The full variable domain, in which reference TRBV5-1 and TRBJ2-5 provide the parts outside the CDR3, is KAGVTQTPRYLIKTRGQQVTLSCSPISGHRSVSWYQQTPGQGLQFLFEYFSETQRNKGNFPGRFSGRQFSNSRSEMNVSTLELGDSALYLCASSVTSGRGETQYFGPGTRLLVL.

This clone was seen just once. This chain connects TRBV19 to TRBJ2-1; D gene ambiguous. CDR1 LNHDA and CDR2 SQIVND come from the germline V gene (reference sequence). The V end lost 4 bases, the J end lost 10 bases, and 14 bases lay between the germline ends. The CDR3 sequence is 13 residues long. DNA of the CDR3: TGTGCCAGTAGTACCTCGACTCGAAGGGAGCAGTTCTTC. Amino acids: CASSTSTRREQFF.

The CDR3 bases are TGTGCCAGCAGTGGAAGGGCTAATAGTTCACCCCTCCACTTT. It is translated as CASSGRANSSPLHF. This chain uses TRBV2 with TRBJ1-6, with unresolved D. Germline V CDR1 and CDR2: SNHLY, FYNNEI. Trimming took 4 bases from V and 9 from J, leaving 13 bases between them. The CDR3 contains 14 residues.

The chain couples TRBV9 to TRBJ1-6; 7 nucleotides match TRBD1. CDR1 and CDR2 (germline): SGDLS, YYNGEE. V was pared by 1 base and J by 0 bases, with 4 bases of the junction left unmatched. This CDR3 comprises 17 residues. CDR3 DNA sequence: TGTGCCAGCAGCGTAAGCCCAGGGGGCTCCTATAATTCACCCCTCCACTTT. Protein sequence: CASSVSPGGSYNSPLHF.

The genes are TRBV30 and TRBJ1-6, with D maybe TRBD1 (5 bases). CDR1 is GTSNPN, CDR2 SVGIG, per germline (reference sequence). Between the trimmed V and J ends, which lost 1 base and 9 bases, there was a span of 16 bases. CDR3 length: 15 residues. The CDR3: CAWSAGRSWRSPLHF. The CDR3 coding sequence is TGTGCCTGGAGTGCGGGACGGTCATGGCGTTCACCCCTCCACTTT.

The gene calls are TRBV5-8 and TRBJ2-1, with D possibly TRBD2 on 5 matching bases. The CDR3 has 15 amino acids. The germline V gene has CDR1 SGHTS and CDR2 YDEGEE. The ends were cut back, 7 bases at V and 8 bases at J, with 22 bases in the middle. The CDR3 DNA follows: TGTGCCAGCGACAAGCGGAGGCGCCCCTTGGATGAGCAGTTCTTC. Translation gives CASDKRRRPLDEQFF. The entire variable domain, with the rest obtained from reference TRBV5-8 and TRBJ2-1, is as follows: EAGVTQSPTHLIKTRGQQATLRCSPISGHTSVYWYQQALGLGLQFLLWYDEGEERNRGNFPPRFSGRQFPNYSSELNVNALELEDSALYLCASDKRRRPLDEQFFGPGTRLTVL.

Worth noting for this clone: Germline is not matched at one junction end, which may reflect a read error. The chain employs TRBV10-3 and TRBJ2-7; possible D gene TRBD2, 6 bases. This CDR3 spans 15 amino acids. Germline V gives CDR1 ENHRY, CDR2 SYGVKD. The chain's CDR3 is CAISEVGLRSSEQYF. The CDR3 DNA reads TGTGCCATCAGTGAGGTTGGACTAAGATCCTCCGAGCAGTACTTC.

This chain joins TRBV19 and TRBJ2-7; 7 nucleotides match TRBD1. The CDR3 contains 13 residues. V was clipped by 5 bases and J by 6 bases; unmatched bases: 7. Per germline, CDR1 LNHDA and CDR2 SQIVND (reference sequence). Here the CDR3 reads CASSHDRVSEQYF. CDR3 sequence (DNA): TGTGCCAGTAGTCACGACAGGGTTAGCGAGCAGTACTTC.

The sample holds one count of this clone. The J gene is TRBJ1-5, the V gene TRBV5-1, with 7 bases identical to TRBD1. CDR3 length equals 13 residues. The germline V gene encodes CDR1 SGHRS and CDR2 YFSETQ. V lost 4 bases, J lost 4 bases, and 2 bases stayed unmatched. CDR3 sequence (DNA): TGCGCCAGCAGCATACAGGGGAATCAGCCCCAGCATTTT. Protein sequence: CASSIQGNQPQHF.

This chain uses TRBV11-2 with TRBJ1-1; 8 bases are a match to TRBD1. Germline trimming cut 4 bases from V and 1 base from J; bases unmatched to any gene: 11. The CDR3 has 17 residues. The germline V gene has CDR1 SGHAT and CDR2 FQNNGV. This chain's CDR3 is CASSYSGTGMQNTEAFF. As DNA, the CDR3 is TGTGCCAGCAGCTATTCCGGGACAGGTATGCAGAACACTGAAGCTTTCTTT.

This rearrangement joins TRBV29-1 to TRBJ2-1; 10 nucleotides agree with TRBD2. Germline V gives CDR1 SQVTM, CDR2 ANQGSEA. The J segment lost 1 base and the V segment lost 4 bases, leaving 10 bases of the junction unmatched. The CDR3 is made up of 17 amino acids. DNA of the CDR3: TGCAGCGTTGCTCCTACACTAGCGGGAACGTCCTACAATGAGCAGTTCTTC. Amino acids: CSVAPTLAGTSYNEQFF.

The chain carries TRBV5-1 and TRBJ1-3, with unresolved D. The CDR3 is 14 residues long. Germline values: CDR1 SGHRS, CDR2 YFSETQ. V was trimmed by 4 bases and J by 3 bases, leaving 11 bases between them. CDR3 amino acids: CASSPRLDGNTIYF. The CDR3 nucleotides read TGCGCCAGCAGCCCCAGGCTTGATGGAAACACCATATATTTT.